This entry concerns a single TCR beta chain. The data belong to a study of quantifying T cell responses using KT2 cells. Looking at the study overall: TCR alpha and beta constant-region primers primed reverse transcription of RNA.

The germline V gene has CDR1 SNHLY and CDR2 FYNNEI. The CDR3 has 14 residues. V was clipped by 7 bases and J by 8 bases; unmatched bases: 12. An oligo carrying a UMI was ligated to the cDNA 3' end. The first PCR ran roughly 4 cycles with an equimolar RC1.1 and RC1.2 beta primer mix. In TCRdb, the UMI-ligation and nested PCR reads were re-called with MiXCR into one record per CDR3 protein. The sample yields around 56,000 distinct CDR3 sequences, roughly an eighth seen once. V gene TRBV2 combines with J gene TRBJ1-1; 8 positions agree with TRBD1. The source is a human donor. Sequenced: PBMCs spiked with cells of the T cell clone KT2. The CDR3 reads CASIAFAQGEEAFF. CDR3 DNA sequence: TGTGCCAGCATAGCGTTCGCACAGGGGGAGGAAGCTTTCTTT.